Listed below are T cell receptor beta chains from one sample, sequenced in a study of blood T cell repertoires in COVID-19. Sequencing used immunoSEQ multiplex PCR; TCRdb keeps in-frame clones, though not all of them. The repertoire includes 150,000 to 200,000 clones, approximately 80% of them detected once, and 5.2% sits in the top ten. Specimen: PBMCs or T cells enriched from blood (not recorded which). These receptors all come from a man aged 65 to 85 who had been exposed to COVID-19. Each CDR3 is given with its conserved first and last residue.

V | CDR3
TRBV29-1 | CSVSPSSYEQYF
TRBV18 | CASSPLGQEANYGYTF
TRBV4-1 | CASGKTGGETQYF
TRBV6-2/TRBV6-3 | CASSYWSEKVNEQFF
TRBV5-5 | CASSKTSGGHYEQYF
TRBV7-6 | CASSLRGTGWSYEQYF
TRBV5-1 | CASSTGTSGVWTDTQYF
TRBV27 | CASSSDRVPFTYEQYF
TRBV27 | CASSSGQGVYNEQFF
TRBV10-2 | CASSEQGRTEAFF
TRBV5-6 | CASSLGGQGTDTQYF
TRBV29-1 | CSVEWGVNGYTF
TRBV6-5 | CASTELGVGEETQYF
TRBV9 | CASSVDTSAPRTGELFF
TRBV4-3 | CASSQTWEGYNQPQHF
TRBV4-1 | CASSQGPTGANSPLHF
TRBV19 | CATWGQGANQPQHF
TRBV7-2 | CASSLGSGTLSSPLHF
TRBV11-1 | CASSFKGGPGNTIYF
TRBV4-1 | CASSQVVQGVREQYF
TRBV2 | CASNWDRVVGELFF
TRBV28 | CASRSVETQYF
TRBV19 | CASSVDRGLAGYTF
TRBV7-2 | CASSLWPEGYGYTF
TRBV28 | CASSSPGQLSSYEQYF
TRBV10-3 | CAIRQGAAAREKLFF
TRBV27 | CASRSPFGGGSTDTQYF
TRBV23-1 | CASSRPGIYEQYF
TRBV28 | CASSLSGRLNEKLFF